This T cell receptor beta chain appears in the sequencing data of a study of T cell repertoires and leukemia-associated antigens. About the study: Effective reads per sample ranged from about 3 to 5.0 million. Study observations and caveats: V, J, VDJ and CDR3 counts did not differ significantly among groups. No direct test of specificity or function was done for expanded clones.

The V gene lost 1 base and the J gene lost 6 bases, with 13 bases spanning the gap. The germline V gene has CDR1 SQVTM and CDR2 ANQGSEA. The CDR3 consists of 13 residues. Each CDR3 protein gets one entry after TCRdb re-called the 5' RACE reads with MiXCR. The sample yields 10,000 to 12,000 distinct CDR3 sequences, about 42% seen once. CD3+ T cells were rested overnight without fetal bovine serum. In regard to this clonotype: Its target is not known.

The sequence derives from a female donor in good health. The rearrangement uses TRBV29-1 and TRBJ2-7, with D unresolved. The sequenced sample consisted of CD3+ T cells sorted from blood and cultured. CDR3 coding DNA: TGCAGCGTTGAAGGACCCACTGACCGCGAGCAGTACTTC. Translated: CSVEGPTDREQYF.